Below are 10 T cell receptor beta chains sequenced from a single sample in a study of blood T cell repertoires in COVID-19. TCRdb keeps only in-frame clones here, not all; method: immunoSEQ multiplex PCR. The table records roughly 320,000 clones, around 89% of them present only once. The sample was peripheral blood. All receptors derive from a woman in her forties or fifties with COVID-19, enrolled during active disease.

This rearrangement joins TRBV10-1 to TRBJ2-2; 8 bases are shared with TRBD2. Trimming cost V 10 bases and J 6 bases; bases outside gene matches: 4. The CDR3 runs to 12 residues. The germline V gene encodes CDR1 WNHNN and CDR2 SYGVQD (reference sequence). This CDR3 is CATGGRSGELFF. As DNA, the CDR3 is TGCGCCACGGGCGGGAGGTCCGGGGAGCTGTTTTTT.

V is TRBV5-1 and J is TRBJ2-7; 12 nucleotides agree with TRBD2. The CDR3 has 17 residues. The germline gives CDR1 SGHRS, CDR2 YFSETQ. The J segment lost 3 bases and the V segment lost 6 bases, leaving 13 bases of the junction unmatched. CDR3 coding DNA: TGCGCCAGCACCCCTGCAGGAGTGACTAGCGGGAGCTACGAGCAGTACTTC. Its translation: CASTPAGVTSGSYEQYF.

This clone has just one count. The rearrangement joins TRBV19 to TRBJ1-1, with D possibly TRBD1 on 5 matching bases. Germline-derived CDR1 and CDR2 are LNHDA and SQIVND (reference sequence). The germline V and J ends were trimmed by 6 bases and 4 bases, with 12 bases remaining between them. The CDR3 loop spans 13 amino acids. This CDR3 is CASRGEGGTEAFF. Written as DNA, the CDR3 is TGTGCCAGTAGAGGGGAGGGTGGCACTGAAGCTTTCTTT. The entire variable domain, with the rest obtained from reference TRBV19 and TRBJ1-1, is as follows: DGGITQSPKYLFRKEGQNVTLSCEQNLNHDAMYWYRQDPGQGLRLIYYSQIVNDFQKGDIAEGYSVSREKKESFPLTVTSAQKNPTAFYLCASRGEGGTEAFFGQGTRLTVV.

V and J are TRBV10-1 and TRBJ1-1, with D tentatively TRBD1 (6 bases). Trimming took off 6 bases at V and 3 bases at J, with 17 bases between the two ends. The length of the CDR3 is 15 residues. Germline V CDR1 and CDR2: WNHNN, SYGVQD (reference sequence). This CDR3 is CASSPGGAGDTEAFF. In DNA form, the CDR3 reads TGCGCCAGCAGCCCCGGGGGGGCAGGGGACACTGAAGCTTTCTTT.

The chain links TRBV27 to TRBJ1-2, with TRBD1 as a possible D gene (5 bases). V gave up 4 bases and J gave up 8 bases, with 14 bases separating them. Germline-derived CDR1 and CDR2 are MNHEY and SMNVEV (reference sequence). The CDR3 extends over 13 amino acids. This CDR3 reads CASSSNQGWGYTF. CDR3 bases: TGTGCCAGCAGTTCAAACCAGGGATGGGGCTACACCTTC.

The J gene is TRBJ2-1, the V gene TRBV10-3, with D possibly TRBD2 on 5 matching bases. The CDR3 sequence is 16 residues long. The V end lost 4 bases, the J end lost 1 base, and 14 bases lay between the germline ends. Germline CDR1 is ENHRY and CDR2 is SYGVKD. Written as DNA, the CDR3 is TGTGCCATCAGTGGATCGCGGGCGCTATCCTACAATGAGCAGTTCTTC. It specifies CAISGSRALSYNEQFF.

This rearrangement joins TRBV24-1 to TRBJ1-2; possible D gene TRBD1, 6 bases. Looked up from germline, CDR1 is KGHDR and CDR2 is SFDVKD. Trimming left V 7 bases short and J 0 bases short, with 8 bases between. This CDR3 comprises 13 residues. CDR3 sequence reads: CATRDRSNYGYTF. In DNA form, the CDR3 reads TGTGCCACCAGGGACAGATCTAACTATGGCTACACCTTC.

The chain couples TRBV6-5 to TRBJ2-1, with D maybe TRBD2 (6 bases). Germline V CDR1 and CDR2: MNHEY, SVGAGI. V gave up 5 bases and J gave up 6 bases, with 8 bases separating them. The CDR3 spans 12 residues. The CDR3 DNA is TGTGCCAGCAGTCGACTAGTCAATGAGCAGTTCTTC. As protein: CASSRLVNEQFF.

The CDR3 is CAIKPGGSDEQYF. The CDR3 coding sequence is TGTGCCATCAAGCCGGGAGGGTCAGACGAGCAGTACTTC. The V call is TRBV10-3, the J call TRBJ2-7, with 8 bases lining up with TRBD2. Germline CDR1 reads ENHRY; CDR2 reads SYGVKD. The CDR3 extends over 13 amino acids. V shed 7 bases, J shed 5 bases, and the junction held 7 bases outside the gene matches.

The chain carries TRBV2 and TRBJ2-2; D is possibly TRBD2 (5 bases). Germline values: CDR1 SNHLY, CDR2 FYNNEI. The CDR3 has 15 amino acids. Trimming removed 9 bases at V and 6 bases at J, with 20 bases between. In nucleotides, the CDR3 is TGTGCCAGACGCGGAGGCCTTAGGAAGGCCGGGGAGCTGTTTTTT. The encoded protein is CARRGGLRKAGELFF. The full variable domain, in which reference TRBV2 and TRBJ2-2 provide the parts outside the CDR3, is EPEVTQTPSHQVTQMGQEVILRCVPISNHLYFYWYRQILGQKVEFLVSFYNNEISEKSEIFDDQFSVERPDGSNFTLKIRSTKLEDSAMYFCARRGGLRKAGELFFGEGSRLTVL.